What follows describes a single T cell receptor beta chain. Germline CDR1 SGDLS, CDR2 YYNGEE. CDR3 length: 15 residues. Unmatched junction bases numbered 10, after V lost 0 bases and J lost 10 bases. These data belong to a study of blood T cell repertoires in COVID-19. The method was immunoSEQ multiplex PCR; TCRdb's version includes in-frame clones alone and lacks a portion of them. The profile covers 150,000 to 200,000 clones, with more than 75% appearing a single time and roughly 6% taken by the ten largest. This TCR came from a man aged 35 to 55 who had recovered from COVID-19. The chain employs TRBV9 and TRBJ1-5, with TRBD1 matching 7 bases. The sequenced sample consisted of PBMCs or T cells enriched from blood (not recorded which). The DNA of the CDR3 is TGTGCCAGCAGCGTAGGGGACAGCCTTTACCCACCCCAGCATTTT. This gives the protein CASSVGDSLYPPQHF. Full variable domain (remainder filled in from reference TRBV9 and TRBJ1-5): DSGVTQTPKHLITATGQRVTLRCSPRSGDLSVYWYQQSLDQGLQFLIQYYNGEERAKGNILERFSAQQFPDLHSELNLSSLELGDSALYFCASSVGDSLYPPQHFGDGTRLSIL.